This entry features one T cell receptor beta chain sequence. Under the authors' procedure: Amplification of reference gene primers provided the estimated nucleated cell counts. Using immunoSEQ multiplex PCR, the repertoire was profiled, and TCRdb retains in-frame clones only, with some absent. The DNA gave D and trimming, while V, J and clone size come from that table. In the table there are about 130,000 clones, 70% to 90% of which are singletons. The data are from a study of blood T cell repertoires in COVID-19. Overall study context: Specimens from acute and convalescent COVID-19 originated in the United States, Italy and Spain. T cells, B-cell-depleted T cells, or PBMCs supplied cDNA or gDNA.

From germline, CDR1 is SQVTM and CDR2 ANQGSEA. The CDR3 extends over 13 amino acids. The junction had 3 bases not matched to a gene; V was cut back by 4 bases and J by 4 bases. The chain carries TRBV29-1 and TRBJ1-2, with 10 bases fitting TRBD1. This sequence was found in a woman aged 45 to 65 who had recovered from COVID-19. Sequencing input: peripheral blood. Here the CDR3 reads CSVGRDRGYGYTF. The CDR3 DNA sequence: TGCAGCGTTGGCCGGGACAGGGGCTATGGCTACACCTTC.